This TCR beta chain comes out of a study of blood T cell repertoires in COVID-19. The wider study: The study drew acute and convalescent COVID-19 samples from the United States, Italy and Spain.

In the study's own analysis: Nucleated cell counts were estimated from reference gene primer amplification. Profiling relied on immunoSEQ multiplex PCR, and the TCRdb table lists in-frame clones only, not all of them. That table gives V, J and clone size, and the DNA gave D and trimming. The sample has about 210,000 clones; 87% are singletons. Trimming left V 6 bases short and J 1 base short, with 16 bases between. The V gene's germline CDR1 is MNHEY and CDR2 SVGEGT. CDR3 length equals 16 residues. Self-reported history from a screening survey and questionnaire set each donor's cohort. The chain employs TRBV6-2 or TRBV6-3 and TRBJ1-5, with D possibly being TRBD1 (5 bases). The TCR was taken from a man younger than 40 in a cohort exposed to, infected with or recovered from COVID-19 (not recorded which). Sequenced input: PBMCs or T cells enriched from blood (not recorded which). CDR3 sequence reads: CASSRGPGGSNQPQHF. The CDR3 DNA reads TGTGCCAGCAGCCGAGGACCGGGGGGGAGCAATCAGCCCCAGCATTTT.